The entry below describes one T cell receptor beta chain. Its antigen specificity is not known. Within one base of it there is no much larger clone, and no base qualities were kept. The record originates from a study of blood T cells in healthy people across ages (dated by TCRdb to 2014 to 2015). Regarding the complete study: In model experiments, template switching captured roughly one uniquely barcoded TCR beta cDNA molecule for every two T cells. The donors were split into four age groups: young (average 16 years), middle-aged (39), aged (roughly 68) and long-lived (approximately 89). The study analyzed two additional independent replicas of 1 million unique cDNA reads from the same blood draw for two donors, one aged 18 to 30 and one aged 80 or older. To track age-related changes in TCR beta repertoire diversity, the study relied on deep sequencing normalized with unique cDNA molecular identifiers. To avoid experimental bias, donors of different ages were distributed randomly across sequencing lanes. What the authors observed across the whole study: A strong correlation was found between observed TCR beta diversity and the percentage of naive T cells measured by flow cytometry. Observed TCR beta diversity per million T cells fell roughly linearly with age, and a significant reduction was already apparent by age about 36. Because the CMV infection status of the donors was unknown, age-related changes in expanded clonotypes may potentially have been confounded. Conclusive comparison of naive and antigen-experienced compartments was prevented by the profiling of bulk unsorted PBMCs. The long-lived group showed more naive CD4+ T cells, fewer expanded clones and increased TCR diversity than the aged group, suggesting age selection. Estimates of total diversity based on one million sequenced T cells were considered lower bounds and underestimates.

The CDR3, from cysteine to phenylalanine, totals 15 residues. Left in the record is the CDR3 DNA by itself, 45 bases read in frame from the first base. The V end gives up 3 bases and the J end 3 bases, leaving 5 bases in the junction not matched to a gene. CDR1 and CDR2 (LGHDT, YNNKEL) derive from the germline V gene (reference sequence). Library preparation used 5' RACE. The sequencer listed for this sample is Illumina HiSeq 2500. The second PCR ran for about 7 to 11 cycles and used a J-beta primer mix along with a sample-barcoded 5' primer. A unique molecular identifier was introduced onto each TCR beta cDNA molecule by a template-switch 5' adaptor carrying 12 random nucleotides. At least 2.5 million CDR3-containing paired-end reads were obtained from each sample. All of the RNA was converted into first-strand cDNA using the Mint cDNA synthesis kit, with a TRBC-specific oligonucleotide serving as the primer. Following uracil-DNA glycosylase treatment, all cDNA underwent a first 18-cycle PCR with the universal primers M1SS and BC2_uni_R. For the original study's pipeline: For normalization, 1 million high-quality reads, each with a distinct molecular identifier, were randomly selected from each sample. Instead of being binned into consensus sequences, reads that shared molecular identifiers were thrown out. CDR3 identification, clonotype clustering and error correction used MiTCR with a Q25 quality threshold and the strictest error-elimination algorithm. A nonparametric unseen species model with Euler transformation was used to estimate a lower bound on total TCR beta diversity. The public sequencing data were trimmed at Q25 with fastp and processed into clonotypes with MiXCR by TCRdb, which kept only in-frame beta chains. Records with the same CDR3 protein are collapsed into one entry carrying the most frequent genes and DNA. These V and J calls originate from TCRdb's pipeline instead of the authors' own analysis. Within this sample are around 940,000 distinct CDR3 sequences, with roughly half of them counted one time only. 20% to 25% of the sample rests with the top ten.

The donors were roughly 38 Caucasian individuals from Russia, aged roughly 6 to 100 years, who were systemically healthy. Approximately 10 milliliters of peripheral blood were collected from each donor into EDTA-treated Vacutainer tubes. Ficoll-Paque density-gradient centrifugation was used to isolate PBMCs, with at least 6 million obtained per sample. Total RNA was extracted from PBMCs with Trizol reagent, with at least 5 micrograms obtained per sample. Naive CD45RAhigh/CD27high T cell percentages were measured by flow cytometry on a PBMC aliquot from every donor. This receptor was taken from a woman aged 55-70 years in good health. The rearranged chain carries TRBV3-1 and TRBJ1-1, with 9 junctional bases fitting TRBD1. The sample consisted of blood. The CDR3 reads CASSQIQGADTEAFF. The DNA is TGTGCCAGCAGCCAGATACAGGGGGCGGACACTGAAGCTTTCTTT.